This is a list of T cell receptor beta chains from one sample in a study of T cell responses to AZD1222 COVID-19 vaccine. Data came from immunoSEQ multiplex PCR; TCRdb stores just in-frame clones and leaves some out. The sample holds about 180,000 clones; approximately 90% are singletons and the top ten take 2.5% to 3%. The input for sequencing was peripheral blood, taken on day 0 of AZD1222 vaccination. These receptors came from an adult in good health. Both conserved end residues are part of each CDR3. The size field is filled for only some rows; it gives once, few, many or a size class.

V	size	J	CDR3
TRBV5-1	.	TRBJ2-5	CASSPSAGQETQYF
TRBV19	.	TRBJ2-7	CASSIGSLAGTYEQYF
TRBV10-1	.	TRBJ1-2	CASANGVGYGYTF
TRBV18	.	TRBJ1-1	CASSPPTGVNTEAFF
TRBV27	.	TRBJ2-7	CASTVAGTRGEQYF
TRBV19	.	TRBJ2-7	CASGTGGYEQYF
TRBV12-5	.	TRBJ2-3	CASGLGLASSTDTQYF
TRBV30	.	TRBJ1-2	CAWSWKHPSRGYTF
TRBV9	.	TRBJ1-2	CASSVAWTDNYGYTF
TRBV19	once	TRBJ2-1	CASSIRASGFYNEQFF
TRBV6-1	.	TRBJ2-7	CASSEDLAGAYEQYF
TRBV27	.	TRBJ1-1	CASSLSFPQMNTEAFF
TRBV5-3	.	TRBJ2-2	CAKKTFKWFSVPGELFF
TRBV19	.	TRBJ1-1	CASSISMNTEAFF
TRBV3-1/TRBV3-2	.	TRBJ2-7	CASSQRPTTGTGQYF
TRBV10-2	.	TRBJ2-3	CASSESSGLSTDTQYF
TRBV5-4	.	TRBJ2-2	CASSSGTTGVGELFF
TRBV4-1	.	TRBJ2-7	CASSHSRTAYEQYF
TRBV30	once	TRBJ2-7	CAWSRDDYEQYF
TRBV3-1/TRBV3-2	once	TRBJ1-1	CASSQGGRKNTEAFF
TRBV29-1	.	TRBJ1-2	CSVGGGPFYGYTF
TRBV11-3	.	TRBJ2-1	CASSLSGSFDEQFF
TRBV29-1	once	TRBJ1-2	CSVERSSQGPNYGYTF
TRBV9	.	TRBJ2-5	CASSVGNSGEQETQYF
TRBV4-2	.	TRBJ2-2	CASSQDWGNGELFF
TRBV2	once	TRBJ1-6	CASAGGEGSPLHF
TRBV29-1	.	TRBJ2-1	CSVDARGDPYNEQFF
TRBV20-1	once	TRBJ1-1	CSGEGNTEAFF
TRBV19	once	TRBJ1-2	CASSMDPGSSGYTF
TRBV5-1	.	TRBJ2-1	CASSWDYNEQFF
TRBV5-6	.	TRBJ2-1	CASSSWTKGGEQFF
TRBV6-4	.	TRBJ1-1	CASSPTTGATGSEAFF